These T cell receptor beta chains were read from a single sample in a study of blood T cells in healthy people across ages. TCRdb re-called the 5' RACE reads with MiXCR, one entry per CDR3 protein. The profile shows 790,000 or so distinct CDR3 sequences, less than 60% of them singletons. The sequenced material came from blood. These receptors all come from a man older than 75 in good health. The CDR3 runs from the conserved cysteine through the conserved F or W. The D gene is left open where the match is weak. Size tells how often a clone was seen (once, few, many) or the class of an expanded clone, and some rows leave it out.

J	V	D	size	CDR3	DNA
TRBJ2-3	TRBV12-3/TRBV12-4	TRBD1	NA	CASSPHLTGAADTQYF	TGTGCCAGCAGCCCCCACCTTACAGGGGCAGCAGATACGCAGTATTTT
TRBJ2-6	TRBV11-1	TRBD1	few	CASSINRGSGANVLTF	TGTGCCAGCAGCATCAACAGGGGATCCGGGGCCAACGTCCTGACTTTC
TRBJ2-1	TRBV20-1	NA	few	CSALGTGDNEQFF	TGCAGTGCACTTGGGACTGGAGACAATGAGCAGTTCTTC
TRBJ2-1	TRBV6-2/TRBV6-3	TRBD2	NA	CASSGRAWDNEQFF	TGTGCCAGCAGCGGGAGGGCCTGGGACAATGAGCAGTTCTTC
TRBJ2-1	TRBV11-3	TRBD2	few	CASSSLSGTPRNEQFF	TGTGCCAGCAGCTCGCTTAGCGGGACTCCTAGAAATGAGCAGTTCTTC
TRBJ1-4	TRBV2	NA	NA	CASSEGGRELFF	TGTGCCAGCAGTGAAGGCGGCAGAGAACTGTTTTTT
TRBJ2-7	TRBV7-5	NA	NA	CISVPEAPDRDRYSYEQYF	NA
TRBJ2-3	TRBV9	TRBD2	many	CASSARTSPRGDTQYF	TGTGCCAGCAGCGCAAGGACTAGCCCAAGGGGAGATACGCAGTATTTT
TRBJ2-1	TRBV3-1	NA	few	CASSQEPPSYNEQFF	TGTGCCAGCAGCCAAGAACCGCCATCCTACAATGAGCAGTTCTTC
TRBJ2-3	TRBV27	TRBD1	few	CASSPRGQGYDTQYF	TGTGCCAGCAGCCCGCGGGGACAGGGTTACGATACGCAGTATTTT
TRBJ2-7	TRBV7-2	TRBD1	NA	CASSRKWTGVSYEQYF	TGTGCCAGCAGCCGAAAATGGACAGGGGTTTCCTACGAGCAGTACTTC
TRBJ2-3	TRBV9	NA	NA	CASSEEGTDTQYF	TGTGCCAGCAGCGAGGAGGGCACAGATACGCAGTATTTT
TRBJ2-2	TRBV6-2/TRBV6-3	TRBD2	few	CASRGLAGVKAGELFF	TGTGCCAGCAGGGGACTAGCGGGAGTCAAGGCCGGGGAGCTGTTTTTT
TRBJ2-7	TRBV21-1	NA	NA	CASSKALGLAGEVDEQYF	TGTGCCAGCAGCAAAGCGCTCGGGCTAGCGGGAGAGGTCGATGAGCAGTACTTC
TRBJ2-1	TRBV7-9	NA	NA	CASSSLASHEQFF	TGTGCCAGCAGCTCCTTGGCTAGCCATGAGCAGTTCTTC
TRBJ1-4	TRBV5-1	TRBD1	NA	CASSQGTGGRGSNEKLFF	TGCGCCAGCAGCCAAGGGACAGGGGGTAGGGGGTCTAATGAAAAACTGTTTTTT
TRBJ2-7	TRBV20-1	TRBD2	NA	CSARDSPGTSGRADEQYF	TGCAGTGCTAGAGATTCCCCCGGGACTAGCGGGAGGGCCGACGAGCAGTACTTC